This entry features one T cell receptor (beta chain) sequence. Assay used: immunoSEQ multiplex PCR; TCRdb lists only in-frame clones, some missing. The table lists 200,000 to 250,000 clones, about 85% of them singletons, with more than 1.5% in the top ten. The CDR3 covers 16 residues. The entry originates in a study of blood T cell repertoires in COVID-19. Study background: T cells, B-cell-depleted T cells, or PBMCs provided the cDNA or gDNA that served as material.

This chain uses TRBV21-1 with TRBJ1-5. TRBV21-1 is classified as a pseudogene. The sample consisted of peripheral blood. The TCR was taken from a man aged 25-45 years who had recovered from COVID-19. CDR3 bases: TGTGCCAGCAGCCGCGGGGGAAGCTCAAGCAATCAGCCCCAGCATTTT. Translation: CASSRGGSSSNQPQHF.